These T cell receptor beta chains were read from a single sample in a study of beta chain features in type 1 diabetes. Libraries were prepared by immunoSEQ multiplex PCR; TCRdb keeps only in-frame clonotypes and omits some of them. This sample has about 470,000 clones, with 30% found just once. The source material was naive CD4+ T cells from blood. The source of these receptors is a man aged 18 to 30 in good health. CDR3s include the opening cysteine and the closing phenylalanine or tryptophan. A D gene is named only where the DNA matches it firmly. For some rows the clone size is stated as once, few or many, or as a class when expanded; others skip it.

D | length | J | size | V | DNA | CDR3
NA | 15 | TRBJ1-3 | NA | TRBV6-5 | TGTGCCAGCCGTCGGTTGGGGGGCACTGGAAACACCATATATTTT | CASRRLGGTGNTIYF
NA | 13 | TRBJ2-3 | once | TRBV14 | TGTGCCAGCAGCCAAGTTAGGAACGGGGGGCAGTATTTT | CASSQVRNGGQYF
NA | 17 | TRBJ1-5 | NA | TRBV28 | TGTGCCAGCAGCCTGGGTCGGGGCGGCCGCTTAGCCCAGCCCCAGCATTTT | CASSLGRGGRLAQPQHF
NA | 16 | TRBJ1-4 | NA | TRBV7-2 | TGTGCCAGCAGCTTACTAGGGGAAGGGCGAAATGAAAAACTGTTTTTT | CASSLLGEGRNEKLFF
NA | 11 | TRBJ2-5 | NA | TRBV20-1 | TGCAGTGGGTGGAGTCAAGAGACCCAGTACTTC | CSGWSQETQYF
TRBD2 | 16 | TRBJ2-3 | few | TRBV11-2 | TGTGCCAGCAGCTTACTTAGCGGGAGGGCCAGGGGTACGCAGTATTTT | CASSLLSGRARGTQYF
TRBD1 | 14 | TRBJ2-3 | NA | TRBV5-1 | TGCGCCAGCAGCCACGACAGGGTCGGGGATACGCAGTATTTT | CASSHDRVGDTQYF
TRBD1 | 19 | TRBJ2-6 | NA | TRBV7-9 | TGTGCCAGCAGCTTATTAGGGACAGGGTCCCTCTCTGGGGCCAACGTCCTGACTTTC | CASSLLGTGSLSGANVLTF
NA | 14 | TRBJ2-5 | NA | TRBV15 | TGTGCCACCAGCAGAGGGGGAGGCCAAGAGACCCAGTACTTC | CATSRGGGQETQYF
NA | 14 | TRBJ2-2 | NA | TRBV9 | TGTGCCAGCAGCAGGGGAACGAACACCGGGGAGCTGTTTTTT | CASSRGTNTGELFF